These 12 T cell receptor beta chains originate from one sample sequenced in a study of blood T cell repertoires in COVID-19. Clones were read by immunoSEQ multiplex PCR, and TCRdb kept only the in-frame ones, dropping some. This sample has approximately 270,000 clones, with approximately 90% found just once. The sequenced sample was PBMCs or T cells enriched from blood (not recorded which). The receptors were sampled from a woman between 25 and 40 years old with acute COVID-19.

This chain connects TRBV25-1 to TRBJ1-5; D unclear. The germline V and J ends were trimmed by 3 bases and 5 bases, with 8 bases remaining between them. The V gene's germline CDR1 is MGHDK and CDR2 SYGVNS. The CDR3 covers 13 residues. CDR3 nucleotide sequence: TGTGCCAGCAGTGAGGAGGAACATCAGCCCCAGCATTTT. This encodes CASSEEEHQPQHF.

The genes are TRBV12-3 or TRBV12-4 and TRBJ2-2, with D tentatively TRBD2 (5 bases). Trimming stripped 7 bases from V and 6 bases from J, with 12 bases between. CDR3 length: 13 residues. The CDR3 is CASTRGRSGELFF. In DNA, the CDR3 is TGTGCCAGCACTCGCGGGCGGTCCGGGGAGCTGTTTTTT.

The chain recombines TRBV10-3 with TRBJ2-1, with 11 bases lining up with TRBD2. Germline CDR1 reads ENHRY; CDR2 reads SYGVKD. This CDR3 contains 14 residues. The V and J ends lost 5 bases and 6 bases, in that order; junction bases with no gene match: 3. The CDR3 sequence is CAISRLAGSNEQFF. The CDR3 region has the DNA TGTGCCATCAGTCGACTAGCGGGGTCCAATGAGCAGTTCTTC.

The chain employs TRBV25-1 and TRBJ2-3; D perhaps matches TRBD2 (5 bases). CDR1 and CDR2 (germline): MGHDK, SYGVNS. This CDR3 contains 16 residues. Trimming shortened V by 5 bases and J by 1 base, and 16 bases separated the two germline ends. CDR3: CASSPPPSLCTDTQYF. The CDR3 coding sequence is TGTGCCAGCAGTCCACCCCCTAGCCTATGCACAGATACGCAGTATTTT.

The chain employs TRBV20-1 and TRBJ2-3, with 12 positions matching TRBD1. Per the germline V gene, CDR1 is DFQATT and CDR2 is SNEGSKA (reference sequence). CDR3 size: 16 residues. With V trimmed by 3 bases and J by 5 bases, 9 bases remained unmatched. Written as DNA, the CDR3 is TGCAGTGCTAGTTTTCCGGGACAGGGGGCTATAGATACGCAGTATTTT. Amino acids: CSASFPGQGAIDTQYF.

CDR3: CASSIGAGGIADTQYF. In DNA, the CDR3 is TGTGCCAGTAGTATTGGGGCAGGGGGCATCGCAGATACGCAGTATTTT. The chain uses TRBV19 and TRBJ2-3; 8 bases fit TRBD1. J was trimmed by 4 bases and V by 3 bases; bases with no gene match: 9. Germline V gives CDR1 LNHDA, CDR2 SQIVND (reference sequence). This CDR3 region has 16 residues. The full variable domain, its missing parts supplied by reference TRBV19 and TRBJ2-3, is DGGITQSPKYLFRKEGQNVTLSCEQNLNHDAMYWYRQDPGQGLRLIYYSQIVNDFQKGDIAEGYSVSREKKESFPLTVTSAQKNPTAFYLCASSIGAGGIADTQYFGPGTRLTVL.

The genes are TRBV19 and TRBJ2-2; 7 nucleotides align to TRBD1. Germline values: CDR1 LNHDA, CDR2 SQIVND (reference sequence). The CDR3 has 11 residues. With 11 bases clipped from V and 6 bases from J, the junction kept 3 bases outside the gene matches. The chain's CDR3 is CAGGQSGELFF. Here the CDR3 DNA reads TGTGCCGGGGGACAGTCCGGGGAGCTGTTTTTT.

About this clone itself: Other DNA sequences in the sample encode the same CDR3. The V gene is TRBV9, the J gene TRBJ2-7; 10 nucleotides line up with TRBD1. There are 15 residues in the CDR3. Germline loops: CDR1 SGDLS, CDR2 YYNGEE. V lost 0 bases to trimming and J lost 0 bases; unmatched junction nucleotides: 0. CDR3 sequence reads: CASSVGTGGSYEQYF. In nucleotides, the CDR3 is TGTGCCAGCAGCGTAGGGACAGGGGGCTCCTACGAGCAGTACTTC.

CDR3 region: CASIDSATNEKLFF. The CDR3 coding sequence is TGTGCCAGTATCGACAGTGCAACTAATGAAAAACTGTTTTTT. The V gene is TRBV19, the J gene TRBJ1-4, with a tentative D call TRBD1 (5 bases). The V gene lost 7 bases and the J gene lost 0 bases, with 9 bases spanning the gap. Looked up from germline, CDR1 is LNHDA and CDR2 is SQIVND (reference sequence). The CDR3 is 14 residues long.

The genes are TRBV28 and TRBJ1-4, with TRBD1 identical over 9 bases. The CDR3 is made up of 18 amino acids. The junction had 16 bases not matched to a gene; V was cut back by 3 bases and J by 8 bases. The germline V gene encodes CDR1 MDHEN and CDR2 SYDVKM. This CDR3 reads CASSFSLFVGGQGEKLFF. The DNA for the CDR3 is TGTGCCAGCAGTTTTTCTCTATTCGTTGGAGGACAGGGGGAAAAACTGTTTTTT.

The chain is built from TRBV7-8 and TRBJ2-5; perhaps TRBD2 as D (5 bases). This CDR3 is built from 15 residues. CDR1 SGHVS and CDR2 FQNEAQ come from the germline V gene. The V gene lost 0 bases and the J gene lost 6 bases, with 14 bases spanning the gap. Here the CDR3 DNA reads TGTGCCAGCAGCTTAGCGGAAGGGTACGGGAAGACCCAGTACTTC. This sequence encodes CASSLAEGYGKTQYF.

This chain joins TRBV28 and TRBJ1-5; tentatively, D is TRBD1 (6 bases). Germline loops: CDR1 MDHEN, CDR2 SYDVKM. V shed 6 bases and J shed 6 bases, with 15 bases lying between them. The CDR3 has 14 residues. CDR3 sequence (DNA): TGTGCCAGCAGCCCAACAGGGTTACGTCAGCCCCAGCATTTT. It encodes CASSPTGLRQPQHF.